This TCR beta chain was sequenced in a study of T cells in Graves' hyperthyroidism and ophthalmopathy (dated by TCRdb to between 2018 and 2021). With regard to the full study: Peripheral blood was sampled at the time of initial diagnosis, prior to any treatment. TCR V-J signatures able to tell the groups apart were searched for in a discovery cohort of approximately 95 patients, of whom about 40 had Graves' ophthalmopathy and about 55 had stable Graves' hyperthyroidism. Prospective prediction of ophthalmopathy was tested in an independent validation cohort consisting of 18 hyperthyroidism patients and over 15 patients who later progressed to ophthalmopathy. For training and testing, the roughly 97 patients in the discovery cohort were randomly divided in a 7:3 ratio. In addition, the study compared T-cell repertoires in thyroid tissue and in blood from about six Graves' hyperthyroidism patients. Following sampling, methimazole starting at 30 mg daily was given to hyperthyroidism patients, and high-dose intravenous methylprednisolone was given to ophthalmopathy patients. According to the paper, TCR Vbeta CDR3 sequencing was carried out on some 140 peripheral blood samples, which came from 40 to 45 ophthalmopathy, about 75 hyperthyroidism and approximately 17 progressor patients. Overall study results and their limits: Most expanded thyroid clonotypes (frequency above 0.001) were also found in blood, which suggests that blood repertoires may mirror thyroid immune responses. In validation, progression to ophthalmopathy was predicted by the model with almost 71% sensitivity and 72% to 85% specificity, a median of 6.5 months before onset. No statistical method was used to fix the sample size in advance, and group allocation was not hidden from the investigators. Ophthalmopathy was separated from stable hyperthyroidism by a 13 V-J signature model, with approximately 85% sensitivity and about 84% specificity obtained in cross-validation and 80%/75% obtained in testing.

The TCR beta CDR3 regions were amplified from the RNA transcripts. For the first round of RT-PCR on the TCR CDR3, the HTBI primer set was used together with the Qiagen OneStep RT-PCR kit. A second multiplex PCR round built the libraries, followed by size selection and purification. Paired-end sequencing of the libraries was performed with 100 bp reads on an Illumina HiSeq2000. The published analysis was carried out like this. Raw data were processed with SOAPnuke, discarding reads with adapters, uncalled bases, mean Phred below 15, or no exact constant-primer or identifier match. COPE v1.2.5 was used to merge the high-quality paired reads, and each unique nucleotide sequence was defined as a clonotype. Clonotypes were aligned to IMGT TRBV, TRBD and TRBJ reference segments using MiTCR v1.1. Analysis was restricted to V-J combinations with a frequency above 0.0001, which covered 98% to 99.2% of repertoires. The TCS score was defined as F50 (clonal expansion) divided by E x V (chaos), with BLOSUM62-based TCRdist calculated between CDR3 peptides within each V-J. Welch's t-statistics and random forest reduced fewer than 600 V-J features to about 13, which were used in a naive Bayes classifier (R e1071). The public reads were reprocessed in TCRdb via fastp at Q25 and MiXCR, keeping in-frame beta chains. Rows with a matching CDR3 protein are joined into one entry that keeps the most common DNA and genes. TCRdb, rather than the study authors, made the V and J calls. Within this sample are roughly 600,000 distinct CDR3 sequences, with about 15% of them counted one time only. The ten largest clones add up to approximately 12% of the sample.

Ophthalmopathy patients had moderately to severely active disease, with a Clinical Activity Score of 3 or more, a NOSPECS grade of 4 or more, and a disease duration of less than 3 months. The study excluded patients with uncontrolled infections, other autoimmune diseases, pregnancy or lactation. Diagnoses were established on the basis of clinical symptoms, serum thyroxine and TRAb, thyroid ultrasound, and orbital computed tomography. Ficoll-Paque density gradient centrifugation was used to isolate PBMCs from approximately 10 ml of fresh peripheral blood. Trizol reagent was used to extract total RNA, and RNA quality was then checked on an Agilent 2100 Bioanalyzer. The CDR3 starts with the cysteine, ends with the phenylalanine, and has 17 residues. Here the CDR3 DNA is all that survives: 51 bases in frame from base 1. The germline V gene (reference sequence) specifies LNHNV as CDR1 and YYDKDF as CDR2. V was cut back by 0 bases and J by 4 bases, leaving a gap of 17 bases between them.

Ten or more counts support this clonotype. Its antigen is currently not known. Base qualities are missing; no much larger clone stands one base away. Sample: blood. The sequence links TRBV15 to TRBJ2-3; possibly the D gene is TRBD1, per 7 matching bases. The origin of this receptor is a woman in her 50s with Graves' ophthalmopathy. The CDR3 protein: CATSRDVRQGGSDTQYF. The nucleotide sequence is TGTGCCACCAGCAGAGATGTTAGGCAGGGGGGCTCAGATACGCAGTATTTT.